Listed below are T cell receptor beta chains from one sample, sequenced in a study of regulatory T cells in long-lasting Graves disease. TCRdb fed the multiplex PCR reads into MiXCR, producing one record per CDR3 protein. This sample yields about 460,000 distinct CDR3 sequences, of which 11% to 15% are seen a single time; approximately 19% belongs to the top ten. These records were also assigned to another study, of T cells in Graves' hyperthyroidism and ophthalmopathy.

The starting material was peripheral blood mononuclear cells (PBMCs), obtained at new diagnosis, from a patient treated with antithyroid drugs. These receptors were obtained from a woman between 45 and 60 years old with Graves disease. Both conserved end residues are part of each CDR3. The order of the fields is V gene, J gene, D gene, clone size, CDR3 DNA, CDR3 protein. A D gene is named only where the DNA matches it firmly. Part of the rows lack a size; the others show once, few, many or a class for expanded clones.

V: TRBV29-1
J: TRBJ2-7
D: NA
size: many
DNA: TGCAGCGTTGCCCCGGGCACCACCCCCTACGAGCAGTACTTC
CDR3: CSVAPGTTPYEQYF

V: TRBV10-1
J: TRBJ2-5
D: NA
size: many
DNA: TGCGCCAGCAGTGACTATGACCAACAAGAGACCCAGTACTTC
CDR3: CASSDYDQQETQYF

V: TRBV5-1
J: TRBJ2-7
D: TRBD1
size: NA
DNA: TGCGCCAGCAGCCTCGACAGGGCCGTCACGTACGAGCAGTACTTC
CDR3: CASSLDRAVTYEQYF

V: TRBV30
J: TRBJ2-7
D: NA
size: few
DNA: TGTGCCTGGAGTACAAGCTCCTACGAGCAGTACTTC
CDR3: CAWSTSSYEQYF

V: TRBV10-2
J: TRBJ1-1
D: NA
size: NA
DNA: TGCGCCAGCAGTGAAGTGGGGGGGGGCACTGAAGCTTTCTTT
CDR3: CASSEVGGGTEAFF

V: TRBV4-1
J: TRBJ1-2
D: NA
size: once
DNA: TGCGCCAGCAGCCAAGTTCCCCAGGGGCCTCTTGGCTACACCTTC
CDR3: CASSQVPQGPLGYTF

V: TRBV20-1
J: TRBJ2-1
D: NA
size: many
DNA: TGCAGTGCCCCCGAACGCCACAGCCTCCCTTTGGGCAATGAGCAGTTCTTC
CDR3: CSAPERHSLPLGNEQFF

V: TRBV30
J: TRBJ1-2
D: NA
size: NA
DNA: TGTGCCTGGAGTATCCCGGGACCGCCCAACTATGGCTACACCTTC
CDR3: CAWSIPGPPNYGYTF

V: TRBV5-1
J: TRBJ2-7
D: NA
size: NA
DNA: TGCGCCATCGGACAGTACGAGCAGTACTTC
CDR3: CAIGQYEQYF

V: TRBV27
J: TRBJ2-1
D: NA
size: many
DNA: TGTGCCAGCAGTTTAGTTACCAACGCCCGGATTGAGCAGTTCTTC
CDR3: CASSLVTNARIEQFF

V: TRBV5-6
J: TRBJ1-2
D: TRBD1
size: many
DNA: TGTGCCAGCAGGGGACAGGGACCTGGCTACACCTTC
CDR3: CASRGQGPGYTF

V: TRBV12-3/TRBV12-4
J: TRBJ2-5
D: TRBD2
size: many
DNA: TGTGCCAGCAGTCCACCAACTAGCGGAGAAGAGACCCAGTACTTC
CDR3: CASSPPTSGEETQYF

V: TRBV3-1
J: TRBJ2-7
D: NA
size: NA
DNA: TGTGCCAGCAGCCAGGGAGACAGTATCACCTACGAGCAGTACTTC
CDR3: CASSQGDSITYEQYF

V: TRBV10-3
J: TRBJ2-2
D: TRBD2
size: NA
DNA: TGTGCCATCAGTCAGACTAGCGGACCTACGAACACCGGGGAGCTGTTTTTT
CDR3: CAISQTSGPTNTGELFF

V: TRBV2
J: TRBJ1-4
D: TRBD1
size: many
DNA: TGTGCCAGCACAGAGATGGGGACAGTGATGGAAAAACTGTTTTTT
CDR3: CASTEMGTVMEKLFF

V: TRBV7-6
J: TRBJ1-5
D: NA
size: once
DNA: TGTGCCAGCAGCTTAGAATGGGGCCCCAATCAGCCCCAGCATTTT
CDR3: CASSLEWGPNQPQHF

V: TRBV20-1
J: TRBJ1-5
D: NA
size: many
DNA: TGCAGTGCGAGGGGACAACACAATCAGCCCCAGCATTTT
CDR3: CSARGQHNQPQHF

V: TRBV10-1
J: TRBJ1-2
D: TRBD1
size: NA
DNA: TGCGCCAGCAGTGATAAAGGGGATAGACAGGGGATTTCGGACCTGAGATGCTACACCTTC
CDR3: CASSDKGDRQGISDLRCYTF

V: TRBV9
J: TRBJ2-1
D: TRBD2
size: few
DNA: TGTGCCAGCAGCCCTCCGACTAGCGGCAATGAGCAGTTCTTC
CDR3: CASSPPTSGNEQFF

V: TRBV11-2
J: TRBJ2-3
D: TRBD1
size: many
DNA: TGTGCCAGCAGCACCGGGACAGCAGATACGCAGTATTTT
CDR3: CASSTGTADTQYF

V: TRBV2
J: TRBJ2-5
D: NA
size: few
DNA: TGTGCCAGCAGCCAAGAGGGCAGTAGAGAGACCCAGTACTTC
CDR3: CASSQEGSRETQYF

V: TRBV29-1
J: TRBJ2-7
D: TRBD2
size: many
DNA: TGCAGCGTTGAGTCGGGACAGGGTCTAGCGGGAGGGCCCTACGAGCAGTACTTC
CDR3: CSVESGQGLAGGPYEQYF

V: TRBV19
J: TRBJ2-6
D: NA
size: NA
DNA: TGTGCCAGTAGTAGACGGGGACGGGGCTCGCTGGAATCTGGGGCCAACGTCCTGACTTTC
CDR3: CASSRRGRGSLESGANVLTF

V: TRBV6-2/TRBV6-3
J: TRBJ2-3
D: NA
size: many
DNA: TGTGCCAGCAGTTTCGGGAGTCTCACAGATACGCAGTATTTT
CDR3: CASSFGSLTDTQYF

V: TRBV29-1
J: TRBJ1-2
D: NA
size: NA
DNA: TGCAGCGCCACACCCCCGGACAGAGTCTATGGCTACACCTTC
CDR3: CSATPPDRVYGYTF

V: TRBV9
J: TRBJ2-7
D: NA
size: few
DNA: TGTGCCAGCAGCGTAGAATCCGACGAGCAGTACTTC
CDR3: CASSVESDEQYF

V: TRBV24-1
J: TRBJ2-7
D: TRBD2
size: NA
DNA: TGTGCCACCAGTGACTCCCGGACTAGCGGGATTCTCTACGAGCAGTACTTC
CDR3: CATSDSRTSGILYEQYF

V: TRBV27
J: TRBJ2-1
D: NA
size: many
DNA: TGTGCCAGCAGTTATCCTAGCGCGCCCTACAATGAGCAGTTCTTC
CDR3: CASSYPSAPYNEQFF